What follows are 23 T cell receptor beta chains derived from one specimen sequenced in a study of CD8 T cells in ankylosing spondylitis. Study conclusions and caveats: Blood from ankylosing spondylitis patients appeared to carry a characteristic roughly eight-variant TCR beta motif.

Via MiXCR, TCRdb re-called the 5' RACE reads, giving one row per CDR3 protein. The sample yields hundreds of thousands of distinct CDR3 sequences, 12% seen once. Which antigens these TCRs recognize remains unknown. The sample consisted of blood, either unsorted or a sorted T cell fraction (not recorded which). The origin of the receptors is a male donor with ankylosing spondylitis.

This clonotype was seen more than once but under ten times. V usage is TRBV4-1 and J usage is TRBJ2-7, with TRBD1 matching 9 bases. This CDR3 region has 15 residues. V dropped 6 bases and J dropped 4; count of bases not matched to a gene: 10. CDR1 is MGHRA and CDR2 is YSYEKL in the germline V gene. CDR3 sequence (DNA): TGCGCCAGCAGACCCTGGACAGGGGATTTTTACGAGCAGTACTTC. It specifies CASRPWTGDFYEQYF.

Only one count was recorded for this clonotype. The chain couples TRBV5-4 to TRBJ2-1; 8 nucleotides line up with TRBD2. This CDR3 comprises 19 residues. In germline, CDR1 is SGHNT, CDR2 YYREEE (reference sequence). J gave up 0 bases and V 0 bases, and 11 bases lay outside the gene matches. The CDR3: CASSLGAGRGRSSYNEQFF. The CDR3 coding sequence is TGTGCCAGCAGCTTGGGGGCTGGTCGCGGGAGGAGCTCCTACAATGAGCAGTTCTTC.

V and J are TRBV6-1 and TRBJ1-4, with 7 bases lining up with TRBD1. After removal of 5 bases from V and 8 bases from J, the junction contained 8 bases not matched to a gene. The CDR3 covers 14 residues. Germline V gene lookup returns CDR1 MNHNS and CDR2 SASEGT. CDR3 coding DNA: TGTGCCAGCAGTCAAAACACAGGGGAAGAAAAACTGTTTTTT. Translated: CASSQNTGEEKLFF.

V and J are TRBV12-3 or TRBV12-4 and TRBJ2-1, with TRBD2 identical over 7 bases. The CDR3 runs to 14 residues. The junction had 10 bases not matched to a gene; V was cut back by 7 bases and J by 7 bases. This CDR3 reads CASTTGLVFNEQFF. In DNA form, the CDR3 reads TGTGCCAGCACCACAGGACTAGTATTTAATGAGCAGTTCTTC.

This clonotype came up a few times. This chain links TRBV20-1 with TRBJ1-5; maybe TRBD1 (6 bases). The V gene's germline CDR1 is DFQATT and CDR2 SNEGSKA (reference sequence). The V and J ends lost 3 bases and 7 bases respectively, with 13 bases between them. This CDR3 region has 13 residues. The CDR3 loop reads CSARVQGKQPQHF. In nucleotides, the CDR3 is TGCAGTGCTAGGGTCCAGGGGAAGCAGCCCCAGCATTTT.

The V and J genes are TRBV11-2 and TRBJ2-5; the D gene is possibly TRBD2 (6 bases). Trimming removed 5 bases at V and 5 bases at J, with 15 bases between. CDR1 and CDR2 (germline): SGHAT, FQNNGV. The CDR3 loop spans 14 amino acids. DNA of the CDR3: TGTGCCAGCAGCCCGCGGAGGGCCAGCGAGACCCAGTACTTC. Translating gives CASSPRRASETQYF.

This clonotype was observed at least ten times. The V gene is TRBV20-1, the J gene TRBJ1-1, with 12 nucleotides matching TRBD1. Germline values: CDR1 DFQATT, CDR2 SNEGSKA (reference sequence). The CDR3 sequence is 15 residues long. The J segment lost 5 bases and the V segment lost 0 bases, leaving 4 bases of the junction unmatched. The CDR3 loop reads CSARDWDRGQTEAFF. The CDR3 nucleotides read TGCAGTGCTAGAGATTGGGACAGGGGGCAAACTGAAGCTTTCTTT.

J is TRBJ2-2 and V is TRBV7-9; either TRBD1 or TRBD2 may fit D (5 bases each). The V and J ends lost 5 bases and 7 bases respectively, with 17 bases between them. Per germline, CDR1 SEHNR and CDR2 FQNEAQ (reference sequence). The CDR3 loop spans 15 amino acids. DNA of the CDR3: TGTGCCAGCAGCCGTGGACTCGGGGCCGGCGGGGAGCTGTTTTTT. The encoded protein is CASSRGLGAGGELFF. Complete variable domain (other parts from reference TRBV7-9 and TRBJ2-2): DTGVSQNPRHKITKRGQNVTFRCDPISEHNRLYWYRQTLGQGPEFLTYFQNEAQLEKSRLLSDRFSAERPKGSFSTLEIQRTEQGDSAMYLCASSRGLGAGGELFFGEGSRLTVL.

This clonotype was seen more than once but under ten times. This chain connects TRBV4-1 to TRBJ2-3, with 7 bases identical to TRBD2. The CDR3 extends over 18 amino acids. Looked up from germline, CDR1 is MGHRA and CDR2 is YSYEKL. J gave up 5 bases and V 0 bases, and 14 bases lay outside the gene matches. CDR3 region: CASSQEPIGGGYVDTQYF. Here the CDR3 DNA reads TGCGCCAGCAGCCAAGAACCTATCGGGGGAGGGTATGTAGATACGCAGTATTTT.

In its sample, this clonotype was seen many times. This chain joins TRBV20-1 and TRBJ2-3; TRBD2 aligns across 11 bases. This CDR3 has 16 amino acids. V shed 0 bases and J 3 bases; nucleotides not matched to a gene: 5. Germline CDR1 is DFQATT and CDR2 is SNEGSKA (reference sequence). CDR3 bases: TGCAGTGCTAGAGATCTACTAGCGGGGGCTACAGATACGCAGTATTTT. Translation gives CSARDLLAGATDTQYF.

This clonotype was seen only once. This chain joins TRBV6-2 or TRBV6-3 and TRBJ1-2, with a weak D call TRBD1 (6 bases). This CDR3 spans 18 amino acids. Germline V gives CDR1 MNHEY, CDR2 SVGEGT. V dropped 0 bases and J dropped 2 bases, with 19 bases sitting between them. The CDR3 loop is CASSYSETGTILNYGYTF. CDR3 in DNA: TGTGCCAGCAGTTACTCCGAGACCGGGACAATATTGAACTATGGCTACACCTTC.

This chain joins TRBV29-1 and TRBJ1-2; 7 nucleotides agree with TRBD1. The junction had 11 bases not matched to a gene; V was cut back by 3 bases and J by 4 bases. Germline V gene lookup returns CDR1 SQVTM and CDR2 ANQGSEA. This CDR3 comprises 15 residues. The CDR3 sequence: CSVESGGQSSYGYTF. The CDR3 DNA is TGCAGCGTTGAGTCAGGGGGGCAGTCCTCCTATGGCTACACCTTC. The full variable domain, its missing parts supplied by reference TRBV29-1 and TRBJ1-2, is SAVISQKPSRDICQRGTSLTIQCQVDSQVTMMFWYRQQPGQSLTLIATANQGSEATYESGFVIDKFPISRPNLTFSTLTVSNMSPEDSSIYLCSVESGGQSSYGYTFGSGTRLTVV.

The chain uses TRBV5-1 and TRBJ2-7, with 10 bases matching TRBD1. Losses at the gene ends were 3 bases for V and 3 bases for J; bases not matched to a gene: 6. Germline assignment: CDR1 SGHRS and CDR2 YFSETQ. The CDR3 contains 15 residues. The CDR3 loop is CASSSRTGGNYEQYF. CDR3 sequence (DNA): TGCGCCAGCAGCTCCCGGACAGGGGGGAACTACGAGCAGTACTTC.

J is TRBJ1-1 and V is TRBV5-4; the D is unclear. This CDR3 contains 16 residues. CDR1 and CDR2 from the germline V gene are SGHNT and YYREEE (reference sequence). V was clipped by 4 bases and J by 0 bases, with 16 bases between them. In DNA, the CDR3 is TGTGCCAGCAGCAAAGGCGGGAACATCATGAACACTGAAGCTTTCTTT. Translated: CASSKGGNIMNTEAFF.

The chain joins TRBV7-2 to TRBJ2-7; D tentatively reads TRBD1 or TRBD2 (5 bases each). Germline CDR1 and CDR2: SGHTA and FQGNSA. The CDR3 runs 15 residues. V lost 5 bases and J lost 0, with 14 bases in between. As DNA, the CDR3 is TGTGCCAGCAGCCTACGAGCAGGGACCTCCTACGAGCAGTACTTC. Translated, it gives CASSLRAGTSYEQYF.

The rearrangement joins TRBV20-1 to TRBJ2-7, with TRBD2 identical over 9 bases. Looked up from germline, CDR1 is DFQATT and CDR2 is SNEGSKA (reference sequence). The V gene end was trimmed by 5 bases and the J gene end by 3 bases; junction bases not matched to a gene: 11. The CDR3 has 15 residues. The DNA of the CDR3 is TGCAGTGCTTCCTCATGGATAGCGGGAGACTACGAGCAGTACTTC. This encodes CSASSWIAGDYEQYF.

This chain links TRBV20-1 with TRBJ1-1; 8 positions match TRBD1. Germline V gene sequence: CDR1 DFQATT, CDR2 SNEGSKA (reference sequence). CDR3 length: 13 residues. In DNA, the CDR3 is TGCATAAGCGACAGGGGCCTGGACACTGAAGCTTTCTTT. Residues: CISDRGLDTEAFF.

The table lists this clonotype with a few counts. This chain uses TRBV7-2 with TRBJ2-1; 12 nucleotides align to TRBD2. The CDR3 is 16 amino acids. Per the germline V gene, CDR1 is SGHTA and CDR2 is FQGNSA. Trimming cost V 6 bases and J 7 bases; bases outside gene matches: 10. CDR3 nucleotide sequence: TGTGCCAGCAGACCCCGACTAGCGGGGGAAGGGAATGAGCAGTTCTTC. It specifies CASRPRLAGEGNEQFF. The whole variable domain, remainder taken from reference TRBV7-2 and TRBJ2-1, is GAGVSQSPSNKVTEKGKDVELRCDPISGHTALYWYRQSLGQGLEFLIYFQGNSAPDKSGLPSDRFSAERTGGSVSTLTIQRTQQEDSAVYLCASRPRLAGEGNEQFFGPGTRLTVL.

This clonotype was recorded a few times. V gene TRBV10-3 combines with J gene TRBJ2-7; D is unresolved. Between the trimmed V and J ends, which lost 8 bases and 3 bases, there was a span of 11 bases. Germline V gene data show CDR1 as ENHRY and CDR2 as SYGVKD. The CDR3 totals 12 residues. The CDR3 spells CAIAVLDYEQYF. The CDR3 DNA reads as TGTGCCATCGCCGTTCTCGACTACGAGCAGTACTTC.

The sample holds many counts of this clonotype. Here the CDR3 reads CASSTATGGYGYTF. The CDR3 nucleotides are TGTGCCAGCAGTACAGCGACAGGAGGCTATGGCTACACCTTC. V is TRBV12-3 or TRBV12-4 and J is TRBJ1-2; tentatively, D is TRBD1 (6 bases). CDR3 length: 14 amino acids. Trimming left V 5 bases short and J 4 bases short, with 14 bases between.

A few counts support this clonotype. This rearrangement joins TRBV10-3 to TRBJ2-2; D gene ambiguous. The germline V gene has CDR1 ENHRY and CDR2 SYGVKD. The CDR3 spans 12 residues. With 4 bases removed from V and 4 bases from J, the gap between germline ends came to 4 bases. CDR3 sequence (DNA): TGTGCCATCAGTGCTGGCACCGGGGAGCTGTTTTTT. Protein sequence: CAISAGTGELFF.

The J gene is TRBJ2-3, the V gene TRBV6-5; D might be TRBD2 (5 bases). The CDR3 is made up of 15 amino acids. Germline lookup yields CDR1 MNHEY and CDR2 SVGAGI. Trimming took off 0 bases at V and 2 bases at J, with 9 bases between the two ends. The DNA for the CDR3 is TGTGCCAGCAGTTACTCGAGGGATCTCACAGATACGCAGTATTTT. This translates into CASSYSRDLTDTQYF.

The chain uses TRBV6-2 or TRBV6-3 and TRBJ2-1, with 10 bases lining up with TRBD2. V shed 6 bases, J shed 9 bases, and the junction held 11 bases outside the gene matches. CDR3 size: 15 residues. Germline V CDR1 and CDR2: MNHEY, SVGEGT. This chain's CDR3 is CASRERLAGAIEQFF. In DNA form, the CDR3 reads TGTGCCAGCAGAGAGCGGCTAGCGGGAGCCATTGAGCAGTTCTTC.